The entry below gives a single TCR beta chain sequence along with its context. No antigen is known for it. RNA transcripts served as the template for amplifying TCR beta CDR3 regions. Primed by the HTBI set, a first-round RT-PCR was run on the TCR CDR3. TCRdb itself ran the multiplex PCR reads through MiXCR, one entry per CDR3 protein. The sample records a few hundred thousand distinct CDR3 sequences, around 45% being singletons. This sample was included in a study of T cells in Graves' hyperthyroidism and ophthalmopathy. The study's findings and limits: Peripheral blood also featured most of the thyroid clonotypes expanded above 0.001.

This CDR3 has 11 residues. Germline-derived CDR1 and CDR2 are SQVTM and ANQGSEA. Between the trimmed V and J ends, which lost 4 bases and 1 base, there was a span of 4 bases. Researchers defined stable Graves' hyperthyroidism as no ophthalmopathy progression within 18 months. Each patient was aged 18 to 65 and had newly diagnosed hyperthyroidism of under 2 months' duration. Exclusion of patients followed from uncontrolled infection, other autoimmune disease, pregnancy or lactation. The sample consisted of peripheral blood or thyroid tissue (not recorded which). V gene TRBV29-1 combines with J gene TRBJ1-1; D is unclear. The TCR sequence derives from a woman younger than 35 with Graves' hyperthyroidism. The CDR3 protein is CSVVGNTEAFF. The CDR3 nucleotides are TGCAGCGTTGTGGGGAACACTGAAGCTTTCTTT.